One T cell receptor (beta chain) is described in this entry. Its specificity is unknown. This sample was included in a study of cytomegalovirus exposure and HLA in healthy donors. PCR was performed using 60 Vbeta and 13 Jbeta primers. This table comes from immunoSEQ multiplex PCR, and its TCRdb copy is limited to in-frame clones, with some not included. The profile shows around 260,000 clones, 75% to 85% of them singletons. Germline CDR1 and CDR2: MNHNY and SVGAGI (reference sequence). Trimming stripped 2 bases from V and 4 bases from J, with 6 bases between. The CDR3 contains 12 residues. General observations from the study: Near-uniform donor sequencing depth was presumed by presence/absence analyses. Per a later analysis, 18,000 or so TCR beta sequences showed association with HLA alleles at 0.05 false discovery rate. Specific recognition of CMV antigens was confirmed in vitro for three chains (all CMV-associated).

V is TRBV6-6 and J is TRBJ2-7, with a tentative D call TRBD1 (5 bases). Source material: PBMCs. The sequence was collected from a girl aged 2-15 years in good health and CMV-seronegative. The CDR3 nucleotides read TGTGCCAGCAGTTACCAGGGATACGAGCAGTACTTC. Its translation is CASSYQGYEQYF.